These 28 T cell receptor beta chains were sequenced from one sample in a study of PD-L1 blockade in urothelial cancer. The table came from immunoSEQ multiplex PCR; TCRdb's copy has only in-frame clones and leaves some out. Of roughly 20,000 clones listed, approximately 86% were seen once; the top ten hold more than 3.5%. Here the sequenced sample was PBMCs, taken around atezolizumab (anti-PD-L1) treatment. Source of these receptors: a man aged 45-65 years with urothelial cancer.

The chain joins TRBV18 to TRBJ2-3, with 12 nucleotides matching TRBD2. V shed 3 bases and J 1 base; nucleotides not matched to a gene: 2. CDR3 size: 16 residues. Germline loops: CDR1 KGHSH, CDR2 LQKENI. CDR3 region: CASSPRTSGGTDTQYF. The CDR3, as DNA: TGTGCCAGCTCACCCCGGACTAGCGGGGGCACAGATACGCAGTATTTT.

V gene TRBV7-8 combines with J gene TRBJ2-1, with D possibly matching TRBD2 (6 bases). CDR1 SGHVS and CDR2 FQNEAQ come from the germline V gene. The V end lost 1 base, the J end lost 6 bases, and 10 bases lay between the germline ends. The CDR3 contains 14 residues. This CDR3 is CASSLGRAVNEQFF. CDR3 nucleotide sequence: TGTGCCAGCAGCTTAGGGAGGGCGGTCAATGAGCAGTTCTTC. Complete variable domain (other parts from reference TRBV7-8 and TRBJ2-1): GAGVSQSPRYKVAKRGQDVALRCDPISGHVSLFWYQQALGQGPEFLTYFQNEAQLDKSGLPSDRFFAERPEGSVSTLKIQRTQQEDSAVYLCASSLGRAVNEQFFGPGTRLTVL.

V usage is TRBV27 and J usage is TRBJ1-5; tentative D call: TRBD1 (6 bases). The germline V gene encodes CDR1 MNHEY and CDR2 SMNVEV (reference sequence). The CDR3 has 15 residues. Trimming stripped 4 bases from V and 2 bases from J, with 12 bases between. The CDR3 DNA follows: TGTGCCAGCAGTTCGGGACAAGGAGGCAATCAGCCCCAGCATTTT. Its translation is CASSSGQGGNQPQHF.

V is TRBV6-1 and J is TRBJ2-3, with a tentative D call TRBD1 (6 bases). Germline assignment: CDR1 MNHNS and CDR2 SASEGT. There are 16 residues in the CDR3. Trimming shortened V by 7 bases and J by 0 bases, and 17 bases separated the two germline ends. Here the CDR3 reads CASIEAQGPSTDTQYF. The DNA of the CDR3 is TGTGCCAGCATCGAAGCACAGGGCCCTAGCACAGATACGCAGTATTTT.

The chain employs TRBV9 and TRBJ2-1; D possibly corresponds to TRBD2 (6 bases). V shed 5 bases and J shed 2 bases, with 11 bases lying between them. The germline V gene has CDR1 SGDLS and CDR2 YYNGEE. The length of the CDR3 is 14 residues. The DNA for the CDR3 is TGTGCCAGCAGGCGGGGTGCCACCTACAATGAGCAGTTCTTC. It yields the protein CASRRGATYNEQFF.

V gene TRBV7-9 combines with J gene TRBJ2-3; 9 bases fit TRBD2. The CDR3 runs 15 residues. CDR1 SEHNR and CDR2 FQNEAQ come from the germline V gene (reference sequence). V lost 3 bases to trimming and J lost 2 bases; unmatched junction nucleotides: 3. CDR3 bases: TGTGCCAGCAGCTTTCTAGCGGGGTTCACAGATACGCAGTATTTT. Protein product: CASSFLAGFTDTQYF.

The V and J genes are TRBV4-3 and TRBJ2-1, with TRBD2 matching 9 bases. J was trimmed by 0 bases and V by 1 base; bases with no gene match: 4. In germline, CDR1 is LGHNA, CDR2 YSLEER. The CDR3 consists of 17 residues. CDR3 sequence reads: CASSQGLAESSYNEQFF. The CDR3 coding sequence is TGCGCCAGCAGCCAAGGACTAGCGGAAAGCTCCTACAATGAGCAGTTCTTC.

The chain uses TRBV7-3 and TRBJ1-2; 10 bases line up with TRBD1. CDR3 length: 15 residues. V lost 5 bases, J lost 8 bases, and 11 bases stayed unmatched. Germline CDR1 and CDR2: SGHTA and FQGTGA. The CDR3 region is CASSAAGTGAGGYTF. For the CDR3, the DNA is TGTGCCAGCAGCGCCGCCGGGACAGGGGCAGGAGGCTACACCTTC.

The rearrangement uses TRBV27 and TRBJ2-2; D is perhaps TRBD1 (6 bases). This CDR3 has 15 amino acids. Trimming removed 6 bases from V and 1 base from J, with 12 bases in between. Germline V gene data show CDR1 as MNHEY and CDR2 as SMNVEV (reference sequence). CDR3 residues: CASSHTGWNTGELFF. In nucleotides, the CDR3 is TGTGCCAGCAGCCACACAGGGTGGAACACCGGGGAGCTGTTTTTT.

This clone was observed a few times. The gene calls are TRBV7-3 and TRBJ1-1; maybe TRBD1 (5 bases). CDR3 length: 15 residues. The V and J ends lost 5 bases and 5 bases respectively, with 18 bases between them. The germline V gene encodes CDR1 SGHTA and CDR2 FQGTGA. The CDR3 is CASSPQGLPVTEAFF. The DNA for the CDR3 is TGTGCCAGCAGCCCCCAGGGCCTTCCTGTGACTGAAGCTTTCTTT. Full variable domain (missing parts from reference TRBV7-3 and TRBJ1-1): GAGVSQTPSNKVTEKGKYVELRCDPISGHTALYWYRQSLGQGPEFLIYFQGTGAADDSGLPNDRFFAVRPEGSVSTLKIQRTERGDSAVYLCASSPQGLPVTEAFFGQGTRLTVV.

This chain uses TRBV7-9 with TRBJ2-4; TRBD2 matches 13 bases. Germline CDR1 is SEHNR and CDR2 is FQNEAQ (reference sequence). V lost 3 bases to trimming and J lost 7 bases; unmatched junction nucleotides: 3. The CDR3 totals 15 residues. CDR3 sequence (DNA): TGTGCCAGCAGCTTCACTAGCGGGGGGGCGAACATTCAGTACTTC. The encoded protein is CASSFTSGGANIQYF.

The chain employs TRBV18 and TRBJ2-5; the D gene is possibly TRBD2 (6 bases). CDR1 is KGHSH and CDR2 is LQKENI in the germline V gene. The CDR3 totals 16 residues. Trimming removed 3 bases at V and 0 bases at J, with 14 bases between. CDR3 residues: CASSPLSGVNQETQYF. In DNA, the CDR3 is TGTGCCAGCTCACCTCTTAGCGGAGTTAACCAAGAGACCCAGTACTTC.

The chain is built from TRBV2 and TRBJ2-7, with 7 bases lining up with TRBD1. Germline CDR1 is SNHLY and CDR2 is FYNNEI. The CDR3 is 13 amino acids. Trimming took 4 bases from V and 7 from J; bases not matched to a gene: 7. The CDR3 reads CASSGQGVVEQYF. In nucleotides, the CDR3 is TGTGCCAGCAGTGGACAGGGTGTCGTTGAGCAGTACTTC.

The chain carries TRBV2 and TRBJ1-2; TRBD1 matches at 8 bases. Germline V lookup: CDR1 SNHLY, CDR2 FYNNEI. The V gene end was trimmed by 2 bases and the J gene end by 6 bases; junction bases not matched to a gene: 11. The CDR3 runs 16 residues. The CDR3 DNA follows: TGTGCCAGCAGTGAAAGGGGGTCAGCAGGGGGCGATGGCTACACCTTC. Translating it yields CASSERGSAGGDGYTF.

V is TRBV19 and J is TRBJ1-2, with a tentative D call TRBD1 (5 bases). Germline V gene data show CDR1 as LNHDA and CDR2 as SQIVND (reference sequence). The CDR3 extends over 13 amino acids. V lost 6 bases and J 2 bases, leaving 10 bases between the germline ends. As DNA, the CDR3 is TGTGCCAGTAGGGTAGGGGCCAACTATGGCTACACCTTC. This encodes CASRVGANYGYTF.

CDR3 protein: CASSEGYRTTYEQYF. The CDR3 bases are TGTGCCAGCAGTGAAGGGTACAGGACAACCTACGAGCAGTACTTC. The chain combines TRBV2 with TRBJ2-7; tentative D call: TRBD1 (5 bases). V lost 1 base and J 2 bases, leaving 12 bases between the germline ends. The CDR3 consists of 15 residues. CDR1 SNHLY and CDR2 FYNNEI come from the germline V gene.

This sequence joins TRBV28 and TRBJ1-5, with TRBD1 matching 9 bases. CDR1 and CDR2 (germline): MDHEN, SYDVKM. The CDR3 is 18 residues long. J gave up 5 bases and V 7 bases, and 18 bases lay outside the gene matches. This CDR3 is CASKITGTGIPRHQPQHF. CDR3 sequence (DNA): TGTGCCAGCAAAATTACCGGGACAGGGATTCCCCGTCATCAGCCCCAGCATTTT.

This chain uses TRBV27 with TRBJ2-7; 16 nucleotides agree with TRBD2. This CDR3 comprises 14 residues. Germline V gene lookup returns CDR1 MNHEY and CDR2 SMNVEV (reference sequence). Trimming removed 7 bases from V and 12 bases from J; junction bases left unmatched: 9. The CDR3 loop is CASTTGTSGRGMYF. CDR3 DNA: TGTGCCAGCACCACGGGGACTAGCGGGAGGGGGATGTACTTC.

The gene calls are TRBV28 and TRBJ2-5; 9 positions match TRBD1. The CDR3 spans 15 residues. J gave up 7 bases and V 5 bases, and 11 bases lay outside the gene matches. Germline CDR1 reads MDHEN; CDR2 reads SYDVKM. CDR3 in amino acids: CASSIAGTGFGTQYF. The CDR3 DNA follows: TGTGCCAGCAGTATCGCCGGGACAGGGTTCGGGACCCAGTACTTC.

CDR3 nucleotide sequence: TGTGCCAGCACCGGGGGGGGCTTTAATGAAAAACTGTTTTTT. As protein: CASTGGGFNEKLFF. This chain links TRBV2 with TRBJ1-4; D is possibly TRBD1 (6 bases). The CDR3 runs to 14 residues. Germline CDR1 reads SNHLY; CDR2 reads FYNNEI. V was shortened by 7 bases and J by 4 bases, with 13 bases between the two germline ends.

CDR3 protein: CASVPTNTGELFF. DNA for the CDR3: TGTGCTAGTGTCCCGACTAACACCGGGGAGCTGTTTTTT. The chain is built from TRBV12-5 and TRBJ2-2; D is unclear. V lost 7 bases to trimming and J lost 2 bases, with 8 bases between them. From germline, CDR1 is LGHNT and CDR2 FRNRAP. CDR3 length equals 13 residues.

This clone is a singleton in its sample. The V gene is TRBV16, the J gene TRBJ1-2; D gene ambiguous. V dropped 4 bases and J dropped 3 bases, with 12 bases sitting between them. CDR3 length: 14 residues. Per the germline V gene, CDR1 is KGHSY and CDR2 is FQNENV. The CDR3 spells CASSLSWGDYGYTF. Written as DNA, the CDR3 is TGTGCCAGCAGCCTTTCGTGGGGAGACTATGGCTACACCTTC.

This clone came up once. This sequence joins TRBV19 and TRBJ1-4; TRBD1 matches at 9 bases. This CDR3 comprises 16 residues. The trim removed 3 bases at V and 10 bases at J, leaving 12 bases unmatched. Germline assignment: CDR1 LNHDA and CDR2 SQIVND (reference sequence). The CDR3: CASSISPLGQGTKLFF. CDR3 nucleotide sequence: TGTGCCAGTAGTATTTCCCCTCTGGGACAGGGAACAAAACTGTTTTTT.

The chain employs TRBV2 and TRBJ1-2; D gene uncertain. This CDR3 contains 16 residues. Trimming removed 5 bases at V and 1 base at J, with 17 bases between. CDR1 and CDR2 from the germline V gene are SNHLY and FYNNEI. The CDR3 nucleotides are TGTGCCAGCAGTTTTATTACACCGCCGGGTAACTATGGCTACACCTTC. Translating gives CASSFITPPGNYGYTF.

The DNA for the CDR3 is TGTGCCAGCAGCCAGGGACTCCCTCTGTACGAGCAGTACTTC. Protein product: CASSQGLPLYEQYF. The V and J genes are TRBV7-2 and TRBJ2-7, with D possibly TRBD2 on 6 matching bases. Trimming cost V 5 bases and J 4 bases, with 15 bases left between them. CDR3 length: 14 amino acids. CDR1 and CDR2 from the germline V gene are SGHTA and FQGNSA.

In its sample, this clone was seen once. The chain is built from TRBV9 and TRBJ2-2; 7 bases match TRBD2. V was pared by 0 bases and J by 5 bases, with 7 bases of the junction left unmatched. CDR1 and CDR2 (germline): SGDLS, YYNGEE. This CDR3 spans 16 amino acids. Here the CDR3 reads CASSVDLAEGTGELFF. CDR3 nucleotide sequence: TGTGCCAGCAGCGTAGATCTAGCGGAAGGGACCGGGGAGCTGTTTTTT.

This sequence joins TRBV5-5 and TRBJ2-7; 9 bases are a match to TRBD1. The CDR3 totals 13 residues. Losses at the gene ends were 4 bases for V and 6 bases for J; bases not matched to a gene: 5. CDR1 is SGHKS, CDR2 YYEKEE, per germline (reference sequence). Written as DNA, the CDR3 is TGTGCCAGCAGCGTACAGGGGGCACCCGAGCAGTACTTC. Translating it yields CASSVQGAPEQYF.

This chain uses TRBV6-6 with TRBJ1-4; 8 bases agree with TRBD1. Germline V gene lookup returns CDR1 MNHNY and CDR2 SVGAGI (reference sequence). Trimming took 3 bases from V and 8 from J; bases not matched to a gene: 5. The CDR3 is 14 amino acids. CDR3 sequence reads: CASSYQGALEKLFF. CDR3 nucleotide sequence: TGTGCCAGCAGTTATCAGGGGGCGTTAGAAAAACTGTTTTTT.